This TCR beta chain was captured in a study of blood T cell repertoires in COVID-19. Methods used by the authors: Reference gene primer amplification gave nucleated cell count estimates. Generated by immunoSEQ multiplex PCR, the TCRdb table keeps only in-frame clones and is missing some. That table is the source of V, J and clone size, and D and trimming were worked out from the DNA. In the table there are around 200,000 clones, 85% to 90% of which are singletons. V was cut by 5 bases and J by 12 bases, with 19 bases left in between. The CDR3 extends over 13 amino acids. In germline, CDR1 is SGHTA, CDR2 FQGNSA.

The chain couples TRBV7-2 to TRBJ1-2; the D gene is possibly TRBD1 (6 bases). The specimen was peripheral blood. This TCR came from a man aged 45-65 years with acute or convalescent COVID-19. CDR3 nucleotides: TGTGCCAGCAGCAAACAGGGAAGGGAACTCGACACCTTC. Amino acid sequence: CASSKQGRELDTF.